This is a list of T cell receptor beta chains from one sample in a study of tissue T cells after allogeneic stem cell transplantation. Data came from immunoSEQ multiplex PCR; TCRdb stores just in-frame clones and leaves some out. The table includes 1,000 or so clones, roughly 40% detected once. Sequences were derived from stomach tissue, sampled at autopsy. Receptors were obtained from a female patient between 40 and 69 years old with steroid-refractory graft-versus-host disease after an allogeneic stem cell transplant. The T cells may partly be graft donor cells. Both conserved end residues are part of each CDR3. The order of the fields is V gene, D gene, clone size, J gene, CDR3 protein, CDR3 DNA. D genes are given only for firm matches. Size is omitted from some rows. Given values are once, few, many or a class for expanded clones.

V: TRBV7-2; D: -; size: -; J: TRBJ1-6; CDR3: CASSPVSYVHNSPLHF; DNA: TGTGCCAGCAGCCCCGTGAGCTACGTCCATAATTCACCCCTCCACTTT
V: TRBV7-9; D: -; size: -; J: TRBJ2-5; CDR3: CASSLVEGAYQETQYF; DNA: TGTGCCAGCAGCTTAGTAGAGGGCGCGTACCAAGAGACCCAGTACTTC
V: TRBV29-1; D: TRBD1; size: medium-sized; J: TRBJ2-1; CDR3: CSPVETGRNEQFF; DNA: TGCAGCCCCGTAGAGACAGGGAGAAATGAGCAGTTCTTC
V: TRBV7-9; D: -; size: -; J: TRBJ1-3; CDR3: CASGIVHRNTIYF; DNA: TGTGCCAGCGGGATCGTCCATCGAAACACCATATATTTT
V: TRBV6-5; D: -; size: few; J: TRBJ1-1; CDR3: CASTRGGPMNTEAFF; DNA: TGTGCCAGCACCCGCGGCGGGCCCATGAACACTGAAGCTTTCTTT
V: TRBV27; D: -; size: large; J: TRBJ1-5; CDR3: CASSRSSRGDQPQHF; DNA: TGTGCCAGCTCCCGGAGCTCGAGGGGCGATCAGCCCCAGCATTTT
V: TRBV11-1; D: TRBD1; size: few; J: TRBJ1-1; CDR3: CASSSGQGGDTEAFF; DNA: TGTGCCAGCAGCTCGGGACAGGGAGGGGACACTGAAGCTTTCTTT
V: TRBV19; D: TRBD1; size: few; J: TRBJ2-7; CDR3: CASSRQGAYEQYF; DNA: TGTGCCAGTAGTAGACAGGGGGCCTACGAGCAGTACTTC
V: TRBV9; D: TRBD2; size: -; J: TRBJ2-1; CDR3: CASSSLAGPEREQFF; DNA: TGTGCCAGCAGCTCACTAGCGGGGCCTGAAAGGGAGCAGTTCTTC
V: TRBV7-9; D: -; size: -; J: TRBJ2-6; CDR3: CASSLAGSSGANVLTF; DNA: TGTGCCAGCAGCTTAGCCGGATCTTCTGGGGCCAACGTCCTGACTTTC
V: TRBV5-4; D: -; size: few; J: TRBJ2-3; CDR3: CASSGMATDTQYF; DNA: TGTGCCAGCAGCGGAATGGCCACAGATACGCAGTATTTT
V: TRBV18; D: TRBD1; size: -; J: TRBJ1-5; CDR3: CASSLYPDRTRQPQHF; DNA: TGTGCCAGCTCACTTTATCCGGACAGGACGAGACAGCCCCAGCATTTT
V: TRBV7-2; D: -; size: once; J: TRBJ2-1; CDR3: CASSLVGGVDEQFF; DNA: TGTGCCAGCAGCTTAGTGGGGGGAGTGGATGAGCAGTTCTTC
V: TRBV29-1; D: TRBD2; size: -; J: TRBJ2-3; CDR3: CSSKGREGLDTQYF; DNA: TGCAGCTCGAAGGGGCGGGAGGGCCTGGATACGCAGTATTTT
V: TRBV24-1; D: -; size: -; J: TRBJ2-3; CDR3: CATGSGTDTQYF; DNA: TGTGCCACCGGTTCGGGAACAGATACGCAGTATTTT
V: TRBV3-1/TRBV3-2; D: -; size: large; J: TRBJ1-1; CDR3: CASSQGGVITEAFF; DNA: TGTGCCAGCAGCCAAGGGGGCGTCATCACTGAAGCTTTCTTT
V: TRBV5-1; D: -; size: -; J: TRBJ2-7; CDR3: CASSLVAPTEQYF; DNA: TGCGCCAGCAGCTTGGTCGCCCCAACCGAGCAGTACTTC
V: TRBV5-4; D: -; size: few; J: TRBJ1-1; CDR3: CASSLLGTLEAFF; DNA: TGTGCCAGCAGCTTGCTCGGGACACTTGAAGCTTTCTTT
V: TRBV16; D: TRBD1; size: -; J: TRBJ1-1; CDR3: CASSSFDRGGTEAFF; DNA: TGTGCCAGCAGCTCCTTCGACAGGGGGGGCACTGAAGCTTTCTTT
V: TRBV13; D: -; size: once; J: TRBJ2-5; CDR3: CASSYWTDQETQYF; DNA: TGTGCCAGCAGCTACTGGACAGACCAAGAGACCCAGTACTTC
V: TRBV20-1; D: -; size: -; J: TRBJ1-2; CDR3: CSAWDYGYTF; DNA: TGCAGTGCCTGGGACTATGGCTACACCTTC
V: TRBV19; D: -; size: large; J: TRBJ1-1; CDR3: CASSISGVKAEAFF; DNA: TGTGCCAGTAGTATATCGGGGGTGAAGGCTGAAGCTTTCTTT
V: TRBV29-1; D: -; size: medium-sized; J: TRBJ1-2; CDR3: CSVGTSRDGYTF; DNA: TGCAGCGTTGGTACCTCCCGGGATGGCTACACCTTC
V: TRBV3-1/TRBV3-2; D: -; size: medium-sized; J: TRBJ1-1; CDR3: CASSRQINTEAFF; DNA: TGTGCCAGCAGCCGCCAAATCAACACTGAAGCTTTCTTT
V: TRBV4-2; D: -; size: few; J: TRBJ2-1; CDR3: CASSQPPTRWDEQFF; DNA: TGTGCCAGCAGCCAACCTCCCACTAGATGGGATGAGCAGTTCTTC
V: TRBV9; D: -; size: once; J: TRBJ1-2; CDR3: CASSVVGSGYTF; DNA: TGTGCCAGCAGCGTAGTGGGGTCTGGCTACACCTTC
V: TRBV4-1; D: -; size: -; J: TRBJ2-1; CDR3: CASSQPQGSYNEQFF; DNA: TGCGCCAGCAGCCAGCCCCAGGGATCCTACAATGAGCAGTTCTTC
V: TRBV7-2; D: -; size: large; J: TRBJ2-2; CDR3: CASSPRWEAAGELFF; DNA: TGTGCCAGCAGCCCCCGTTGGGAGGCCGCTGGGGAGCTGTTTTTT
V: TRBV5-1; D: -; size: -; J: TRBJ1-1; CDR3: CASSPTDTLNTEAFF; DNA: TGCGCCAGCAGCCCTACCGACACCCTAAACACTGAAGCTTTCTTT
V: TRBV5-4; D: -; size: -; J: TRBJ1-2; CDR3: CASSLFETVIYGYTF; DNA: TGTGCCAGCAGCTTGTTCGAGACAGTCATCTATGGCTACACCTTC
V: TRBV27; D: -; size: -; J: TRBJ1-1; CDR3: CASSFMGRGITEAFF; DNA: TGTGCCAGCAGTTTTATGGGTCGGGGAATTACTGAAGCTTTCTTT
V: TRBV30; D: -; size: large; J: TRBJ2-2; CDR3: CAWSVSWAGELFF; DNA: TGTGCCTGGAGCGTCTCATGGGCCGGGGAGCTGTTTTTT
V: TRBV3-1/TRBV3-2; D: -; size: -; J: TRBJ1-6; CDR3: CASSPGRNSPLHF; DNA: TGTGCCAGCAGCCCGGGTCGGAATTCACCCCTCCACTTT
V: TRBV2; D: TRBD2; size: -; J: TRBJ2-1; CDR3: CASTFPSGGARYEQFF; DNA: TGTGCCAGCACCTTCCCTAGCGGGGGGGCCAGGTATGAGCAGTTCTTC
V: TRBV20-1; D: TRBD2; size: large; J: TRBJ2-4; CDR3: CSARDKRGQYF; DNA: TGCAGTGCTAGAGATAAGCGGGGGCAGTACTTC
V: TRBV7-6; D: TRBD2; size: -; J: TRBJ2-5; CDR3: CASSLPTSGSKALYQETQYF; DNA: TGTGCCAGCAGCTTACCCACTAGCGGGAGTAAGGCTCTGTACCAAGAGACCCAGTACTTC
V: TRBV2; D: -; size: -; J: TRBJ1-1; CDR3: CASSGALSRRTNTEAFF; DNA: TGTGCCAGCAGTGGGGCCCTGTCTAGGCGGACGAACACTGAAGCTTTCTTT
V: TRBV19; D: TRBD2; size: -; J: TRBJ2-7; CDR3: CASSPRLAATYEQYF; DNA: TGTGCCAGTAGTCCAAGACTAGCGGCGACCTACGAGCAGTACTTC
V: TRBV29-1; D: TRBD2; size: large; J: TRBJ2-1; CDR3: CSVEADYASGRAWEQFF; DNA: TGCAGCGTTGAAGCCGACTACGCTAGCGGGAGGGCCTGGGAGCAGTTCTTC
V: TRBV18; D: -; size: few; J: TRBJ1-1; CDR3: CASSPNRVSTEAFF; DNA: TGTGCCAGCTCCCCGAACAGGGTTAGCACTGAAGCTTTCTTT
V: TRBV3-1/TRBV3-2; D: -; size: large; J: TRBJ1-6; CDR3: CASSRFGGLSSYNSPLHF; DNA: TGTGCCAGCAGCCGATTTGGCGGTCTGAGCTCCTATAATTCACCCCTCCACTTT
V: TRBV19; D: -; size: large; J: TRBJ1-5; CDR3: CASSKDSTQLQPQHF; DNA: TGTGCCAGTAGCAAAGACAGTACCCAACTTCAGCCCCAGCATTTT
V: TRBV25-1; D: -; size: once; J: TRBJ1-2; CDR3: CASSELWPLYGYTF; DNA: TGTGCCAGCAGTGAACTGTGGCCGCTCTATGGCTACACCTTC
V: TRBV10-3; D: -; size: medium-sized; J: TRBJ1-2; CDR3: CAISDSRGYGYTF; DNA: TGTGCCATCAGTGACTCCCGGGGTTATGGCTACACCTTC
V: TRBV7-2; D: -; size: large; J: TRBJ2-3; CDR3: CASSLFGTSFLSQYF; DNA: TGTGCCAGCAGCTTATTCGGGACTTCGTTTCTGTCGCAGTATTTT
V: TRBV6-5; D: -; size: -; J: TRBJ2-7; CDR3: CASSTRGSHYEQYF; DNA: TGTGCCAGCAGTACCCGGGGCTCACACTACGAGCAGTACTTC
V: TRBV6-5; D: -; size: -; J: TRBJ1-3; CDR3: CASRSGLSSGNTIYF; DNA: TGTGCCAGCAGATCGGGGTTAAGCTCTGGAAACACCATATATTTT
V: TRBV28; D: -; size: medium-sized; J: TRBJ1-1; CDR3: CASSTKLRGGEAFF; DNA: TGTGCCAGCAGCACGAAACTAAGGGGCGGTGAAGCTTTCTTT
V: TRBV30; D: -; size: medium-sized; J: TRBJ1-2; CDR3: CAWSVHSVNYGYTF; DNA: TGTGCCTGGAGTGTCCATTCGGTGAACTATGGCTACACCTTC
V: TRBV6-2/TRBV6-3; D: -; size: few; J: TRBJ1-1; CDR3: CASSSYFFEAFF; DNA: TGTGCCAGCAGTTCCTATTTTTTTGAAGCTTTCTTT
V: TRBV6-2/TRBV6-3; D: -; size: -; J: TRBJ2-3; CDR3: CASSYEGRTDTQYF; DNA: TGTGCCAGCAGTTATGAGGGCAGAACAGATACGCAGTATTTT
V: TRBV6-5; D: -; size: few; J: TRBJ2-7; CDR3: CASAETRYEQYF; DNA: TGTGCCAGCGCGGAAACTAGATACGAGCAGTACTTC
V: TRBV4-1; D: TRBD1; size: -; J: TRBJ1-4; CDR3: CASSYIQGRAEKLFF; DNA: TGCGCCAGCAGTTATATACAGGGGCGAGCGGAAAAACTGTTTTTT
V: TRBV12-3/TRBV12-4; D: -; size: -; J: TRBJ1-2; CDR3: CASSLGNYGYTF; DNA: TGTGCCAGCAGTTTGGGTAACTATGGCTACACCTTC
V: TRBV24-1; D: TRBD1; size: -; J: TRBJ2-3; CDR3: CATSLGQGGTDTQYF; DNA: TGTGCCACCAGTCTGGGACAGGGAGGGACAGATACGCAGTATTTT
V: TRBV7-2; D: -; size: -; J: TRBJ1-3; CDR3: CASSPQTGHSGNTIYF; DNA: TGTGCCAGCAGCCCTCAGACAGGCCACTCTGGAAACACCATATATTTT
V: TRBV7-2; D: -; size: -; J: TRBJ2-2; CDR3: CASSLVYTGELFF; DNA: TGTGCCAGCAGCTTAGTTTACACCGGGGAGCTGTTTTTT